These 7 T cell receptor beta chains were all obtained from the same sample, sequenced in a study of cytomegalovirus exposure and HLA in healthy donors. A multiplex PCR was run with 60 Vbeta primers and 13 Jbeta primers. This table comes from immunoSEQ multiplex PCR, and its TCRdb copy is limited to in-frame clones, with some not included. The sample records some 140,000 clones, roughly three quarters being singletons. The specimen sequenced was PBMCs. The receptor set was obtained from a woman between 55 and 75 years old in good health and CMV-seronegative.

The chain recombines TRBV15 with TRBJ1-2; tentatively, D is TRBD1 (6 bases). The CDR3 is made up of 17 amino acids. Germline CDR1 reads LNHNV; CDR2 reads YYDKDF (reference sequence). Between the trimmed V and J ends, which lost 1 base and 4 bases, there was a span of 19 bases. CDR3 amino acids: CATSRVGQASFSYGYTF. The CDR3 nucleotides are TGTGCCACCAGCAGAGTGGGACAAGCATCCTTTTCCTATGGCTACACCTTC.

The chain joins TRBV4-1 to TRBJ2-7; 8 positions match TRBD1. This CDR3 has 19 amino acids. V was clipped by 6 bases and J by 0 bases; unmatched bases: 19. Germline V lookup: CDR1 MGHRA, CDR2 YSYEKL. The CDR3 protein is CASRGPDVLRTGSSYEQYF. In nucleotides, the CDR3 is TGCGCCAGCAGAGGCCCAGACGTCCTCAGGACAGGGAGCTCCTACGAGCAGTACTTC.

The V call is TRBV5-1, the J call TRBJ2-3; 13 bases agree with TRBD2. The CDR3 is made up of 16 amino acids. V was clipped by 4 bases and J by 1 base; unmatched bases: 3. Germline values: CDR1 SGHRS, CDR2 YFSETQ. The CDR3 nucleotides are TGCGCCAGCAGCCTCGGGACTAGCGGGGGCACAGATACGCAGTATTTT. It is translated as CASSLGTSGGTDTQYF.

This sequence joins TRBV7-8 and TRBJ2-3, with D maybe TRBD1 (5 bases). V lost 3 bases and J lost 3, with 10 bases in between. Germline-derived CDR1 and CDR2 are SGHVS and FQNEAQ. The CDR3 length is 14 residues. The CDR3 nucleotides are TGTGCCAGCAGCTTCGGACACACGACAGATACGCAGTATTTT. It translates to CASSFGHTTDTQYF.

This rearrangement joins TRBV29-1 to TRBJ1-2; D unresolved. This CDR3 spans 13 amino acids. Between the trimmed V and J ends, which lost 3 bases and 8 bases, there was a span of 16 bases. The germline gives CDR1 SQVTM, CDR2 ANQGSEA. This CDR3 is CSVEVNQGGGYTF. In DNA, the CDR3 is TGCAGCGTTGAGGTGAACCAAGGAGGGGGCTACACCTTC. Supplemented by reference TRBV29-1 and TRBJ1-2, the full variable domain reads SAVISQKPSRDICQRGTSLTIQCQVDSQVTMMFWYRQQPGQSLTLIATANQGSEATYESGFVIDKFPISRPNLTFSTLTVSNMSPEDSSIYLCSVEVNQGGGYTFGSGTRLTVV.

This chain's CDR3 is CASSRDRAGANVLTF. CDR3 nucleotides: TGTGCCAGCTCCCGGGACAGGGCTGGGGCCAACGTCCTGACTTTC. The chain uses TRBV18 and TRBJ2-6; 9 bases align to TRBD1. The V gene's germline CDR1 is KGHSH and CDR2 LQKENI. The CDR3 has 15 amino acids. Losses at the gene ends were 6 bases for V and 2 bases for J; bases not matched to a gene: 2.

The rearrangement joins TRBV15 to TRBJ1-5; no clear D gene. Germline values: CDR1 LNHNV, CDR2 YYDKDF (reference sequence). The V and J ends lost 0 bases and 6 bases respectively, with 9 bases between them. CDR3 length equals 14 residues. The CDR3 is CATSRDSNRQPQHF. CDR3 sequence (DNA): TGTGCCACCAGCAGAGATAGCAATCGTCAGCCCCAGCATTTT.